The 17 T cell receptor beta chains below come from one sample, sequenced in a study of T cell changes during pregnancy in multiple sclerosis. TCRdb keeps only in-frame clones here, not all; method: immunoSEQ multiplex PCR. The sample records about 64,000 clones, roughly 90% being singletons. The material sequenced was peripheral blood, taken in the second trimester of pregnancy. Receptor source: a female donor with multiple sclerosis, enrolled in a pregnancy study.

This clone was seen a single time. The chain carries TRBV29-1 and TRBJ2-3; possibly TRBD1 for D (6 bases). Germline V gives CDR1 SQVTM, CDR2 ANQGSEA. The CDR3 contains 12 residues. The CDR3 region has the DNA TGCAGTGGTACACAGGGAACAGATACGCAGTATTTT. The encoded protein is CSGTQGTDTQYF.

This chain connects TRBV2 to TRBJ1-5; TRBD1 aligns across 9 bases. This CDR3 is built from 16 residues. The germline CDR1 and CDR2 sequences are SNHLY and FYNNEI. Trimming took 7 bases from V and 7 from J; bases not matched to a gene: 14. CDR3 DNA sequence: TGTGCCAGCACCTTAACCGGGACAGGGCGTCGGCAGCCCCAGCATTTT. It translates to CASTLTGTGRRQPQHF.

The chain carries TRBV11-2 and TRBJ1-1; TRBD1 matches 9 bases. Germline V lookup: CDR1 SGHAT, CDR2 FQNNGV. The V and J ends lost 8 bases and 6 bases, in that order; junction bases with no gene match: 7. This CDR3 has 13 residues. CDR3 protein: CASQGQGISEAFF. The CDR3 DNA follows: TGTGCCAGCCAAGGACAGGGGATATCTGAAGCTTTCTTT. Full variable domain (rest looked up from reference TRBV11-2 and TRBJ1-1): EAGVAQSPRYKIIEKRQSVAFWCNPISGHATLYWYQQILGQGPKLLIQFQNNGVVDDSQLPKDRFSAERLKGVDSTLKIQPAKLEDSAVYLCASQGQGISEAFFGQGTRLTVV.

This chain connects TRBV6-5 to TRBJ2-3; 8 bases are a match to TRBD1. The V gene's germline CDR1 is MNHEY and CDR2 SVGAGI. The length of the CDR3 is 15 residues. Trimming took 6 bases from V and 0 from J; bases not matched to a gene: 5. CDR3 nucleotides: TGTGCCAGCAGCCTCAGGGGGCTTAGCACAGATACGCAGTATTTT. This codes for CASSLRGLSTDTQYF.

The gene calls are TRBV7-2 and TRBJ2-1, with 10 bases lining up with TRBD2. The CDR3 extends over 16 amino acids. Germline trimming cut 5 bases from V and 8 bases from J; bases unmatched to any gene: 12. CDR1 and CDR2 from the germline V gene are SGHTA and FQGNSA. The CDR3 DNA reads TGTGCCAGCAGCCCTTACTATGGGACTAGCGAGGATGAGCAGTTCTTC. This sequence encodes CASSPYYGTSEDEQFF.

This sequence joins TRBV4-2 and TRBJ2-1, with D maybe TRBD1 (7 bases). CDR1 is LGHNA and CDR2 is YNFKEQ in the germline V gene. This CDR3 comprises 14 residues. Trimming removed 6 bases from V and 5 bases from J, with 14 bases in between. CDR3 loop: CASSVGQRDNEQFF. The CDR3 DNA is TGTGCCAGCAGTGTGGGACAGCGGGACAATGAGCAGTTCTTC.

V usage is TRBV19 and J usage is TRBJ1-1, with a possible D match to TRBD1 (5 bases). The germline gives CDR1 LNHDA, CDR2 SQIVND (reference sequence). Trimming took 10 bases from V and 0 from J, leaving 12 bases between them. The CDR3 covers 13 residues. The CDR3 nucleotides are TGTGCCATACAGGACCGACTGAACACTGAAGCTTTCTTT. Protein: CAIQDRLNTEAFF.

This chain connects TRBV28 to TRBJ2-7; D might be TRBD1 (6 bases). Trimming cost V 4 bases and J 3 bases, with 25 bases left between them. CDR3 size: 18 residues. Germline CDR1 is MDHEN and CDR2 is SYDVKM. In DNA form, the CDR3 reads TGTGCCAGCAGTTCGGACAGTTACTTCCTCGCGGCATACTACGAGCAGTACTTC. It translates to CASSSDSYFLAAYYEQYF.

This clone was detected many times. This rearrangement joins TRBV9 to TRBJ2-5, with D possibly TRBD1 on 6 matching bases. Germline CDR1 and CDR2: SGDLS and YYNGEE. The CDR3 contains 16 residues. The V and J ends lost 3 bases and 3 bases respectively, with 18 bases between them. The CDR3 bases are TGTGCCAGCAGCGCAGGGGATTGGACAGAAGAAGAGACCCAGTACTTC. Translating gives CASSAGDWTEEETQYF.

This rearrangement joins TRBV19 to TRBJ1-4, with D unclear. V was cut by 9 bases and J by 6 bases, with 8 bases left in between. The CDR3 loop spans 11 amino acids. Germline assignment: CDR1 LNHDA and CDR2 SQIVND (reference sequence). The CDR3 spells CASYSYEKLFF. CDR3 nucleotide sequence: TGTGCCAGCTACTCCTATGAAAAACTGTTTTTT.

CDR3 protein: CASTLGQLNTEAFF. The CDR3 DNA is TGTGCCAGTACCTTAGGACAGTTGAACACTGAAGCTTTCTTT. The chain combines TRBV19 with TRBJ1-1; D is perhaps TRBD1 (6 bases). Deletions cut 7 bases from V and 0 bases from J, with 12 bases between. The CDR3 covers 14 residues. The germline CDR1 and CDR2 sequences are LNHDA and SQIVND (reference sequence).

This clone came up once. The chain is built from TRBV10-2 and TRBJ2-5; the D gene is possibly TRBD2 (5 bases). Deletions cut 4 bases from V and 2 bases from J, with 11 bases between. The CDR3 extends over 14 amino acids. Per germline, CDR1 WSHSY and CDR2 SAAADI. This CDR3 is CASSGEPGQETQYF. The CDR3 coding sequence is TGCGCCAGCAGTGGGGAGCCGGGGCAAGAGACCCAGTACTTC.

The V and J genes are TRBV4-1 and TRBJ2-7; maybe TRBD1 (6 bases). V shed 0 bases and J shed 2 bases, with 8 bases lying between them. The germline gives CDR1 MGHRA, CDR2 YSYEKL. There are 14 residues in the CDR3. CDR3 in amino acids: CASSQDRGTYEQYF. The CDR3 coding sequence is TGCGCCAGCAGCCAAGACAGGGGAACCTACGAGCAGTACTTC.

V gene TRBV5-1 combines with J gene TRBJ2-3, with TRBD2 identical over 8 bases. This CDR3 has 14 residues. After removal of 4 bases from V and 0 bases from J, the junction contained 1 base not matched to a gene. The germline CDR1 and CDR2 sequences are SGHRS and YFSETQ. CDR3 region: CASSERGSTDTQYF. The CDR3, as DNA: TGCGCCAGCAGCGAGCGGGGGAGCACAGATACGCAGTATTTT.

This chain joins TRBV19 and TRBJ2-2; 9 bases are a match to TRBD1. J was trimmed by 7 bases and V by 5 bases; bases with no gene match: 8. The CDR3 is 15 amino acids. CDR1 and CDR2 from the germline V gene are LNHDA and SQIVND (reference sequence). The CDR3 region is CASSRDRGRIGELFF. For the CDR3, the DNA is TGTGCCAGTAGTCGCGACAGGGGGAGAATCGGGGAGCTGTTTTTT.

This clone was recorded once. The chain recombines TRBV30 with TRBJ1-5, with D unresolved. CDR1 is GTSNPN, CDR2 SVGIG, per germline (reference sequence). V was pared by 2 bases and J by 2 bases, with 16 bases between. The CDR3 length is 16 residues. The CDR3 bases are TGTGCCTGGAGTCCCGCCCACCCCGGGGGCAATCAGCCCCAGCATTTT. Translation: CAWSPAHPGGNQPQHF.

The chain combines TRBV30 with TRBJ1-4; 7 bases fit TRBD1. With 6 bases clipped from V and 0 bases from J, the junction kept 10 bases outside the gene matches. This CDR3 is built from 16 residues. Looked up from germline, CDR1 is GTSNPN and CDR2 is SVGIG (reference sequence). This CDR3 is CACHHRQGPTNEKLFF. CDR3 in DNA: TGTGCCTGCCACCATCGACAGGGACCAACTAATGAAAAACTGTTTTTT.